The 10 T cell receptor beta chains below all came from one sample that was sequenced in a study of T cell responses to AZD1222 COVID-19 vaccine. Only in-frame clones appear in the TCRdb table, and some are missing; sequencing was by immunoSEQ multiplex PCR. The table shows roughly 120,000 clones, with roughly 91% occurring only once. Sample: peripheral blood, taken on day 0 of AZD1222 vaccination. The receptor set was obtained from an adult in good health.

This clone was seen once. V and J are TRBV7-6 and TRBJ1-4, with 7 bases fitting TRBD1. Germline assignment: CDR1 SGHVS and CDR2 FNYEAQ. V gave up 6 bases and J gave up 5 bases; unmatched junction bases: 6. The CDR3 runs to 14 residues. CDR3 nucleotide sequence: TGTGCCAGCAGTCCGGGACAGCTGAATGAAAAACTGTTTTTT. Translating it yields CASSPGQLNEKLFF.

The V and J genes are TRBV4-1 and TRBJ2-1, with D uncertain. From germline, CDR1 is MGHRA and CDR2 YSYEKL. V was shortened by 0 bases and J by 4 bases, with 19 bases between the two germline ends. The CDR3 has 18 residues. The CDR3 is CASSQDPVITNVYNEQFF. CDR3 DNA sequence: TGCGCCAGCAGCCAAGATCCTGTTATAACAAACGTATACAATGAGCAGTTCTTC.

This chain connects TRBV14 to TRBJ1-1; D may be TRBD1 (6 bases). V shed 3 bases and J shed 2 bases, with 13 bases lying between them. Germline CDR1 reads SGHDN; CDR2 reads FVKESK. This CDR3 has 15 amino acids. This CDR3 is CASSHWGGTNTEAFF. DNA of the CDR3: TGTGCCAGCAGCCATTGGGGAGGGACAAACACTGAAGCTTTCTTT.

The chain couples TRBV9 to TRBJ1-5; no firm D call. The V and J ends lost 2 bases and 0 bases respectively, with 6 bases between them. This CDR3 is 14 amino acids long. The germline gives CDR1 SGDLS, CDR2 YYNGEE. The CDR3 here is CASSVRDSNQPQHF. The DNA of the CDR3 is TGTGCCAGCAGCGTGAGGGATAGCAATCAGCCCCAGCATTTT.

This clone was seen more than once but under ten times. V is TRBV27 and J is TRBJ1-4, with 8 positions matching TRBD1. Per the germline V gene, CDR1 is MNHEY and CDR2 is SMNVEV (reference sequence). V shed 5 bases and J 3 bases; nucleotides not matched to a gene: 5. The CDR3 runs to 15 residues. This chain's CDR3 is CASSPLGQANEKLFF. The DNA of the CDR3 is TGTGCCAGCAGTCCCTTGGGACAGGCTAATGAAAAACTGTTTTTT. The entire variable domain, with the rest obtained from reference TRBV27 and TRBJ1-4, is as follows: EAQVTQNPRYLITVTGKKLTVTCSQNMNHEYMSWYRQDPGLGLRQIYYSMNVEVTDKGDVPEGYKVSRKEKRNFPLILESPSPNQTSLYFCASSPLGQANEKLFFGSGTQLSVL.

CDR3 loop: CASSDGMDYGYTF. The CDR3 bases are TGTGCCAGCAGTGACGGAATGGACTATGGCTACACCTTC. V usage is TRBV2 and J usage is TRBJ1-2; D is unclear. The CDR3 runs 13 residues. Trimming took 3 bases from V and 3 from J, leaving 8 bases between them. Germline V gene data show CDR1 as SNHLY and CDR2 as FYNNEI.

The chain combines TRBV6-5 with TRBJ1-2; D is possibly TRBD1 (6 bases). The CDR3 has 14 residues. The V gene's germline CDR1 is MNHEY and CDR2 SVGAGI. V lost 6 bases and J 6 bases, leaving 17 bases between the germline ends. CDR3 nucleotide sequence: TGTGCCAGCAGCCTCCGGGGGGGCAGAAATGGCTACACCTTC. Its translation: CASSLRGGRNGYTF.

This chain connects TRBV18 to TRBJ1-2; 7 positions match TRBD1. The CDR3 sequence is 13 residues long. Per germline, CDR1 KGHSH and CDR2 LQKENI. Losses at the gene ends were 4 bases for V and 4 bases for J; bases not matched to a gene: 3. The CDR3 nucleotides read TGTGCCAGCTCACAGGGGGCTGGCTATGGCTACACCTTC. It yields the protein CASSQGAGYGYTF.

This chain joins TRBV7-2 and TRBJ2-2, with D tentatively TRBD1 or TRBD2 (5 bases each). The V end lost 5 bases, the J end lost 5 bases, and 21 bases lay between the germline ends. Germline CDR1 SGHTA, CDR2 FQGNSA. The CDR3 runs 17 residues. CDR3 DNA sequence: TGTGCCAGCAGCGACAATCCGGGACCTCAGGAAACCGGGGAGCTGTTTTTT. Its protein is CASSDNPGPQETGELFF.

V is TRBV19 and J is TRBJ1-1; D unresolved. V lost 0 bases, J lost 4 bases, and 9 bases lay in between. The CDR3 runs 14 residues. From germline, CDR1 is LNHDA and CDR2 SQIVND (reference sequence). DNA of the CDR3: TGTGCCAGTAGTATAGATGCGGGAGGCACTGAAGCTTTCTTT. It is translated as CASSIDAGGTEAFF.